This T cell receptor (beta chain) comes out of a study of T cells in Graves' hyperthyroidism and ophthalmopathy. Germline CDR1 and CDR2: MDHEN and SYDVKM. The CDR3 is 15 amino acids. Trimming took 6 bases from V and 6 from J; bases not matched to a gene: 9. From RNA transcripts, TCR beta CDR3 regions were amplified. HTBI primers drove first-round RT-PCR of the TCR CDR3. Each CDR3 protein gets one entry after TCRdb re-called the multiplex PCR reads with MiXCR. Altogether 500,000 to 750,000 distinct CDR3 sequences are present, 14% being singletons, with the ten largest covering more than 6%. Sequences were obtained from blood. The chain links TRBV28 to TRBJ2-3; 10 bases are shared with TRBD2. The source of this sequence is a woman aged 18-29 years with Graves' ophthalmopathy. CDR3: CASSPPSGSGDTQYF. As DNA, the CDR3 is TGTGCCAGCAGCCCCCCTAGCGGGAGTGGTGATACGCAGTATTTT.